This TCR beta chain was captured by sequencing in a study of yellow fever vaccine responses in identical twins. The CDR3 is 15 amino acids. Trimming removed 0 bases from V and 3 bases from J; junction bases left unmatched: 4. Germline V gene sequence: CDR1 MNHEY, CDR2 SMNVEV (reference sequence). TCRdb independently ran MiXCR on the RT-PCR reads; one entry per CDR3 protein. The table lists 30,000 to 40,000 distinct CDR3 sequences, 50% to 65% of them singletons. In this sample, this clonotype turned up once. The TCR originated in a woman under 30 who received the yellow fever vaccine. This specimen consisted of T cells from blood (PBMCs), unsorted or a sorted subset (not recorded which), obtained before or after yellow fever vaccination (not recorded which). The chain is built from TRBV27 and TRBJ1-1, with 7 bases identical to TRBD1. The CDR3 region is CASSLSAGGDTEAFF. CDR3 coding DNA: TGTGCCAGCAGTTTATCCGCAGGGGGGGACACTGAAGCTTTCTTT.